This TCR beta chain was sequenced during a study of T cell changes during pregnancy in multiple sclerosis (dated by TCRdb to about 2019). General notes on the study: In women with multiple sclerosis, the researchers looked at how the T cell repertoire shifted as pregnancy progressed.

Library preparation was by the immunoSEQ multiplex PCR assay. TCRdb limited this immuneACCESS table to in-frame rearrangements with V and J called. A share of clones is missing; checked studies link under half to unresolved V genes, and the rest is unexplained. This sample is represented by 70,000 to 95,000 clones; approximately 94% of them were singletons. 2% to 2.5% of the sample belongs to the ten largest clones. This clone was seen repeatedly, ten times or more. Its specific antigen is unknown. Nothing much larger sits one base from this clone, and base qualities are not available. The V and J ends are trimmed by 5 bases and 2 bases, leaving 18 bases between them. The CDR3 goes from the cysteine to the phenylalanine over 15 residues. Only the CDR3 DNA stays, 45 bases, in frame from base 1. The germline V gene yields SQVTM for CDR1 and ANQGSEA for CDR2.

The specimen comprised peripheral blood, sampled in the third trimester of pregnancy. The origin of this receptor is a female donor with multiple sclerosis, enrolled in a pregnancy study. The chain is made from TRBV29-1 and TRBJ2-5; a confident D gene designation cannot be given. The CDR3 region: CSVPPQNHAQETQYF. Here is the DNA: TGCAGCGTTCCCCCACAGAACCACGCACAAGAGACCCAGTACTTC.